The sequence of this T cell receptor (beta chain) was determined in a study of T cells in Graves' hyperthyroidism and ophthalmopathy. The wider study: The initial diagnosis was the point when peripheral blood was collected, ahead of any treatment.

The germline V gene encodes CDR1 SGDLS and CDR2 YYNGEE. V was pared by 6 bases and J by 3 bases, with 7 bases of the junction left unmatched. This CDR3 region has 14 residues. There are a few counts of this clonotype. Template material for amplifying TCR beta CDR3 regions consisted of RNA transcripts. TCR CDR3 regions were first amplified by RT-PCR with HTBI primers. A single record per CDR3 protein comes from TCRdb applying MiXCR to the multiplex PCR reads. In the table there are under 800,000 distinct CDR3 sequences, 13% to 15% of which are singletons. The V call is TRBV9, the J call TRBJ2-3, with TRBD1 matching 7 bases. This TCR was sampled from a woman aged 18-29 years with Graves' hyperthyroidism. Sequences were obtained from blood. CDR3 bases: TGTGCCAGCACCCGGACAGGTGGGACAGATACGCAGTATTTT. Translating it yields CASTRTGGTDTQYF.